This entry describes one T cell receptor (beta chain). Its antigen remains unknown. This CDR3 is also generated by other DNA sequences in the sample. This record comes from a study of shared clonotypes between healthy human individuals. The study's findings and limits: Researchers sampled only blood; tissue repertoires likely differ.

In the source study's methods: For the immunoSEQ data, sequences were junction-only without quality scores, so filtering differed. Using immunoSEQ multiplex PCR, the repertoire was profiled, and TCRdb retains in-frame clones only, with some absent. V and J calls and clone size are copied from that table; D and trimming were computed from the DNA. The sample carries 520,000 or so clones, about four fifths recorded once. Donors included only healthy HIV-negative adults lacking recent acute infections or vaccinations. The sequencing sample was made of PBMCs. The TCR sequence derives from a woman aged 40 to 49 in good health. Some clones in this sample may be carry-over from other donors' samples.

The CDR3 loop reads CASSLGGYEQYF. The CDR3 nucleotides are TGTGCCAGCAGCCTGGGGGGTTACGAGCAGTACTTC. The rearrangement joins TRBV28 to TRBJ2-7; weak D call: TRBD2 (6 bases). The germline V gene has CDR1 MDHEN and CDR2 SYDVKM. V was clipped by 6 bases and J by 4 bases, with 10 bases between them. The CDR3 extends over 12 amino acids.